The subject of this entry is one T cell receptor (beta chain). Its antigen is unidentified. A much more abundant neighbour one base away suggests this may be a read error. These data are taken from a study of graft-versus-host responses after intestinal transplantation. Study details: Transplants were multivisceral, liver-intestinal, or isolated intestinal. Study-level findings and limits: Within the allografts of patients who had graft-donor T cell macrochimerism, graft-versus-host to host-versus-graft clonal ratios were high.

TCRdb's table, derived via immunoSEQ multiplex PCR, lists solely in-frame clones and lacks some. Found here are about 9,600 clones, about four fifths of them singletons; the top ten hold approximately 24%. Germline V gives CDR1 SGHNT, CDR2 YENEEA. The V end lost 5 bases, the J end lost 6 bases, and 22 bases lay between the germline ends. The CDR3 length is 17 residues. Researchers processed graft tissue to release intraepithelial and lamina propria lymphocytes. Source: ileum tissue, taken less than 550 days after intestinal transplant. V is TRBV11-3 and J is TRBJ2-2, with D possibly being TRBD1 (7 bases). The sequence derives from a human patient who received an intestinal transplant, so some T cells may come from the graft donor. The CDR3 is CASSTCRGRTGAGELFF. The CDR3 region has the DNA TGTGCCAGCAGCACCTGCAGGGGGAGGACGGGGGCCGGGGAGCTGTTTTTT.